The 14 T cell receptor beta chains in this list originate from one sample, sequenced in a study of human T cells and chemical hapten exposure (dated by TCRdb to about 2021). The time point tag for this specimen amounts to: patch test 1, 2 weeks after DPC sensitization. The treatment or condition label for this specimen denotes: therapeutic diphenylcyclopropenone sensitization with weekly scalp DPC. Library creation used RACE. TCRdb records NextSeq 500 as the sequencer. TCRdb reprocessing: public reads trimmed at Q25 with fastp, clones called with MiXCR, in-frame beta chains kept. Merged by CDR3 protein, the rows form single entries marked with the most common genes and DNA. Counted in this sample were around 300,000 distinct CDR3 sequences; around 7% of them appeared once. Together, the top ten hold around 8.2% of the sample. The sequences come from whole blood, collected in connection with sensitization to the hapten diphenylcyclopropenone (DPC). Receptor source: a woman between 18 and 29 years old with alopecia areata. Some clones in this sample may be carry-over from other donors' samples.

This chain links TRBV6-2 or TRBV6-3 with TRBJ1-1; no reliable D call. Trimming pared 6 bases from V and 1 base from J, leaving 15 bases between. The CDR3 runs to 15 residues. Germline V gene lookup returns CDR1 MNHEY and CDR2 SVGEGT. DNA for the CDR3: TGTGCCAGCAGATTACTGGTCCCCTCGAACACTGAAGCTTTCTTT. It codes for CASRLLVPSNTEAFF.

This clonotype was found many times. This chain uses TRBV18 with TRBJ1-1; no clear D gene. The CDR3 consists of 13 residues. Trimming cost V 4 bases and J 1 base, with 7 bases left between them. Germline V gene data show CDR1 as KGHSH and CDR2 as LQKENI. The CDR3 coding sequence is TGTGCCAGCTCACGAACACAGAACACTGAAGCTTTCTTT. It translates to CASSRTQNTEAFF.

This clonotype was counted many times. CDR3 sequence (DNA): TGCGCCAGCAGCCGGGGACAACACACGTCCTACGAGCAGTACTTC. Translated, it gives CASSRGQHTSYEQYF. The genes are TRBV5-1 and TRBJ2-7; D possibly corresponds to TRBD1 (6 bases). Trimming took 4 bases from V and 1 from J, leaving 15 bases between them. The CDR3 has 15 residues. The germline CDR1 and CDR2 sequences are SGHRS and YFSETQ.

This clonotype was counted only a few times. The chain joins TRBV14 to TRBJ1-5; no definite D call. V lost 1 base and J lost 4, with 8 bases in between. The CDR3 consists of 14 residues. The germline CDR1 and CDR2 sequences are SGHDN and FVKESK. The CDR3 region has the DNA TGTGCCAGCAGCCAAGGCAACAGTAATCAGCCCCAGCATTTT. As protein: CASSQGNSNQPQHF. Using reference TRBV14 and TRBJ1-5 for the parts outside the CDR3, the full variable domain is EAGVTQFPSHSVIEKGQTVTLRCDPISGHDNLYWYRRVMGKEIKFLLHFVKESKQDESGMPNNRFLAERTGGTYSTLKVQPAELEDSGVYFCASSQGNSNQPQHFGDGTRLSIL.

This clonotype was seen repeatedly, ten times or more. The CDR3 spells CSVRDRDGGTDTQYF. The DNA of the CDR3 is TGCAGCGTCAGGGACAGGGATGGAGGGACAGATACGCAGTATTTT. V gene TRBV29-1 combines with J gene TRBJ2-3; 9 bases fit TRBD1. CDR1 is SQVTM, CDR2 ANQGSEA, per germline. V lost 6 bases and J lost 3; bases outside the gene matches: 10. This CDR3 contains 15 residues.

The chain recombines TRBV14 with TRBJ2-2, with D tentatively TRBD1 (5 bases). The CDR3 has 18 amino acids. The germline V and J ends were trimmed by 0 bases and 0 bases, with 14 bases remaining between them. The germline CDR1 and CDR2 sequences are SGHDN and FVKESK. Here the CDR3 reads CASSQDFEDTSNTGELFF. Written as DNA, the CDR3 is TGTGCCAGCAGCCAAGATTTCGAGGACACTTCGAACACCGGGGAGCTGTTTTTT. The full variable domain, its missing parts supplied by reference TRBV14 and TRBJ2-2, is EAGVTQFPSHSVIEKGQTVTLRCDPISGHDNLYWYRRVMGKEIKFLLHFVKESKQDESGMPNNRFLAERTGGTYSTLKVQPAELEDSGVYFCASSQDFEDTSNTGELFFGEGSRLTVL.

In its sample, this clonotype was seen a few times. The chain links TRBV20-1 to TRBJ2-3; TRBD2 might be the D (6 bases). Trimming cost V 6 bases and J 2 bases, with 18 bases left between them. CDR3 length: 15 residues. From germline, CDR1 is DFQATT and CDR2 SNEGSKA (reference sequence). The CDR3 sequence: CSARTFVADTDTQYF. The DNA for the CDR3 is TGCAGTGCCAGGACTTTTGTAGCGGACACAGATACGCAGTATTTT.

Many counts were recorded for this clonotype. The genes are TRBV7-9 and TRBJ2-5, with D possibly TRBD2 on 6 matching bases. Germline V gives CDR1 SEHNR, CDR2 FQNEAQ (reference sequence). CDR3 size: 15 residues. V dropped 2 bases and J dropped 1 base, with 11 bases sitting between them. CDR3 protein: CASSLLLGGQETQYF. The CDR3 DNA reads TGTGCCAGCAGCTTACTGCTGGGGGGCCAAGAGACCCAGTACTTC.

The gene calls are TRBV14 and TRBJ1-4; D ambiguous. There are 15 residues in the CDR3. Germline CDR1 and CDR2: SGHDN and FVKESK. V was pared by 1 base and J by 4 bases, with 10 bases between. The CDR3 spells CASSQGHPFNEKLFF. CDR3 coding DNA: TGTGCCAGCAGCCAAGGACACCCCTTTAATGAAAAACTGTTTTTT.

This clonotype has ten or more counts. This chain uses TRBV6-4 with TRBJ2-3; 12 bases map to TRBD2. The germline V gene has CDR1 MRHNA and CDR2 SNTAGT. The CDR3 is 16 residues long. Germline trimming cut 3 bases from V and 4 bases from J; bases unmatched to any gene: 5. CDR3 sequence: CASSETLAGGADTQYF. For the CDR3, the DNA is TGTGCCAGCAGTGAGACACTAGCGGGGGGCGCAGATACGCAGTATTTT.

The V gene is TRBV29-1, the J gene TRBJ2-3; D tentatively fits TRBD1 or TRBD2 (5 bases each). V was pared by 4 bases and J by 2 bases, with 19 bases between. This CDR3 is built from 16 residues. Germline assignment: CDR1 SQVTM and CDR2 ANQGSEA. This CDR3 reads CSVARSAGSSTDTQYF. The DNA for the CDR3 is TGCAGCGTTGCGCGGTCGGCAGGGAGTTCCACAGATACGCAGTATTTT.

This chain connects TRBV12-3 or TRBV12-4 to TRBJ1-1, with a weak D call TRBD1 (5 bases). The CDR3 length is 12 residues. The V end was cut by 2 bases, the J end by 13 bases, with 14 bases between. The CDR3: CASSLRGRHFFF. CDR3 nucleotides: TGTGCCAGCAGTTTAAGGGGCCGTCATTTTTTCTTT.

This clonotype was seen more than once but under ten times. This chain uses TRBV12-3 or TRBV12-4 with TRBJ2-7; D possibly corresponds to TRBD2 (5 bases). The CDR3 length is 15 residues. V gave up 4 bases and J gave up 4 bases, with 17 bases separating them. The CDR3 here is CASSYLGERIYEQYF. The CDR3 DNA sequence: TGTGCCAGCAGTTATCTCGGGGAAAGGATTTACGAGCAGTACTTC.

In regard to this clonotype: Being one base from a much bigger clone, this may be a read error. The chain combines TRBV10-3 with TRBJ1-1, with 10 bases identical to TRBD1. Germline loops: CDR1 ENHRY, CDR2 SYGVKD. The CDR3 loop spans 14 amino acids. DNA for the CDR3: TGTGTCATCAGCCCCGGGACAGGGGTAACTGAAGCTTTCTTT. Protein product: CVISPGTGVTEAFF.